The 4 T cell receptor beta chains below come from one sample, sequenced in a study of blood T cell repertoires in COVID-19 (dated by TCRdb to 2018 to 2020). Library creation used the immunoSEQ multiplex PCR assay. Held by TCRdb, this immuneACCESS table contains in-frame sequences only and omits some clones. Under half of the omission traces to an unresolved V gene where checked; the cause of the rest is unknown. The sample contains approximately 400,000 clones, 83% of them found a single time. The biggest ten clones account for roughly 5.1% of the sample. Sequencing used PBMCs or T cells enriched from blood (not recorded which). The receptors originated from a woman aged 45-60 years who had recovered from COVID-19.

The V and J genes are TRBV18 and TRBJ1-2, with 7 positions matching TRBD1. The germline V gene encodes CDR1 KGHSH and CDR2 LQKENI. V lost 3 bases, J lost 4 bases, and 8 bases stayed unmatched. This CDR3 region has 15 residues. The CDR3 coding sequence is TGTGCCAGCTCACCTGGGACAGCCCTAAGCTATGGCTACACCTTC. As protein: CASSPGTALSYGYTF.

CDR3 sequence: CASSQLIAPQAEQYF. CDR3 nucleotides: TGTGCCAGCAGCCAATTAATTGCCCCGCAGGCCGAGCAGTACTTC. The J gene is TRBJ2-7, the V gene TRBV3-1 (or the pseudogene TRBV3-2); D call uncertain. Germline values: CDR1 LGHDT, CDR2 YNNKEL (reference sequence). Trimming removed 2 bases at V and 6 bases at J, with 17 bases between. The CDR3 spans 15 residues.

The chain recombines TRBV6-4 with TRBJ2-2; 10 positions match TRBD1. The V and J ends lost 6 bases and 6 bases, in that order; junction bases with no gene match: 1. The germline V gene encodes CDR1 MRHNA and CDR2 SNTAGT. The CDR3 contains 13 residues. This chain's CDR3 is CASRGQGAGELFF. The CDR3 DNA sequence: TGTGCCAGCAGAGGACAGGGGGCCGGGGAGCTGTTTTTT.

The chain carries TRBV28 and TRBJ2-1, with 9 bases identical to TRBD2. The germline V gene encodes CDR1 MDHEN and CDR2 SYDVKM. The CDR3 extends over 15 amino acids. J was trimmed by 9 bases and V by 6 bases; bases with no gene match: 12. This CDR3 is CASSLPLAGASEQFF. For the CDR3, the DNA is TGTGCCAGCAGCCTACCTTTAGCGGGAGCTAGTGAGCAGTTCTTC.